The rows below give T cell receptor beta chains drawn from one sample of a study of T cells in Graves' hyperthyroidism and ophthalmopathy. TCRdb redid the calling of the multiplex PCR reads with MiXCR, one entry per CDR3 protein. Counted here are 560,000 or so distinct CDR3 sequences, roughly 21% occurring once; the ten biggest clones make up roughly 44%. Sequenced sample: blood. These TCRs come from a man in his forties with Graves' ophthalmopathy. Both conserved end residues are part of each CDR3. Each record gives: J gene, D gene, clone size, V gene, CDR3 protein, CDR3 DNA. A D gene is named only where the DNA matches it firmly. Not all rows give a size; the values are once, few, many and, for expanded clones, a class.

>TRBJ2-1|NA|many|TRBV30
CAWSPGTPLNEQFF
TGTGCCTGGAGTCCAGGGACCCCGCTGAATGAGCAGTTCTTC
>TRBJ2-7|NA|NA|TRBV28
CTSRTGMDFSYEQYF
TGTACCAGCAGAACAGGGATGGACTTCTCCTACGAGCAGTACTTC
>TRBJ2-7|NA|NA|TRBV2
CASSGELESYEQYF
TGTGCCAGCAGTGGGGAGCTGGAGTCCTACGAGCAGTACTTC
>TRBJ1-2|NA|NA|TRBV20-1
CSAPPGTSYGYTF
TGCAGTGCGCCCCCCGGGACATCCTATGGCTACACCTTC
>TRBJ1-3|TRBD1|many|TRBV28
CASSLGQPGNTIYF
TGTGCCAGCAGTTTGGGACAGCCTGGAAACACCATATATTTT
>TRBJ2-1|NA|few|TRBV5-1
CASSLAQDLYNEQFF
TGCGCCAGCAGCTTGGCCCAGGACCTCTACAATGAGCAGTTCTTC
>TRBJ1-1|NA|NA|TRBV6-2/TRBV6-3
CASSPESPNTEAFF
TGTGCCAGCAGTCCGGAAAGCCCGAACACTGAAGCTTTCTTT
>TRBJ1-4|NA|NA|TRBV5-1
CASKQTATNEKLFF
TGCGCCAGCAAACAGACTGCAACTAATGAAAAACTGTTTTTT
>TRBJ2-7|NA|many|TRBV6-1
CASSPGGRPSYEQYF
TGTGCCAGCAGTCCCGGCGGCCGCCCCAGCTACGAGCAGTACTTC
>TRBJ1-2|TRBD1|many|TRBV12-3/TRBV12-4
CASLETNRGGDGYTF
TGTGCCAGCCTAGAAACTAACAGGGGAGGGGATGGCTACACCTTC
>TRBJ2-3|NA|few|TRBV15
CATSRDQGPDTQYF
TGTGCCACCAGCAGAGATCAGGGCCCAGATACGCAGTATTTT
>TRBJ2-3|NA|many|TRBV28
CASSLLQKPTDTQYF
TGTGCCAGCAGTTTATTACAGAAACCCACAGATACGCAGTATTTT
>TRBJ2-2|NA|many|TRBV6-2/TRBV6-3
CASTPLGTPNTGELFF
TGTGCCAGCACCCCCCTCGGGACACCGAACACCGGGGAGCTGTTTTTT
>TRBJ1-5|NA|few|TRBV12-3/TRBV12-4
CASRQGRDQPQHF
TGTGCCAGCAGACAGGGACGGGATCAGCCCCAGCATTTT
>TRBJ2-3|NA|few|TRBV5-5
CASSLMGTRGGTDTQYF
TGTGCCAGCAGCTTGATGGGCACAAGAGGGGGCACAGATACGCAGTATTTT
>TRBJ2-4|TRBD2|NA|TRBV6-1
CASGGLAGVAKNIQYF
TGTGCCAGCGGCGGACTAGCGGGAGTGGCCAAAAACATTCAGTACTTC
>TRBJ2-7|TRBD1|NA|TRBV5-6
CASSTGQIHEQYF
TGTGCCAGCAGCACGGGACAGATCCACGAGCAGTACTTC
>TRBJ2-5|NA|NA|TRBV7-7
CASSLLAATQETQYF
TGTGCTAGCAGCTTGTTAGCGGCCACCCAAGAGACCCAGTACTTC
>TRBJ2-7|TRBD1|few|TRBV6-6
CASSYPASRQGANEQYF
TGTGCCAGCAGTTACCCGGCGTCCAGACAGGGGGCTAACGAGCAGTACTTC
>TRBJ2-1|NA|NA|TRBV9
CASSHRSNQPSEQFF
TGTGCCAGCAGCCATCGCTCTAATCAGCCGTCTGAGCAGTTCTTC
>TRBJ2-3|TRBD2|many|TRBV20-1
CSAPGGGLVTDTQYF
TGCAGTGCTCCCGGGGGGGGACTTGTCACAGATACGCAGTATTTT
>TRBJ1-4|NA|NA|TRBV19
CASSIGARLNEKLFF
TGTGCCAGTAGTATAGGGGCGCGGCTTAATGAAAAACTGTTTTTT
>TRBJ2-7|NA|few|TRBV29-1
CSVEGPGGEQYF
TGCAGCGTTGAAGGGCCAGGCGGCGAGCAGTACTTC
>TRBJ1-2|TRBD1|few|TRBV11-2
CASSWHRDRGVYGYTF
TGTGCCAGCAGCTGGCACCGGGACAGGGGCGTCTATGGCTACACCTTC
>TRBJ2-5|TRBD1|NA|TRBV12-3/TRBV12-4
CASTARDRRQETQYF
TGTGCCAGCACCGCCCGGGACAGAAGACAAGAGACCCAGTACTTC
>TRBJ2-1|NA|few|TRBV12-3/TRBV12-4
CASRLRGEQFF
TGTGCCAGCAGGCTGAGAGGTGAGCAGTTCTTC
>TRBJ2-6|NA|few|TRBV28
CASSPLPVGANVLTF
TGTGCCAGCTCCCCTCTCCCGGTTGGGGCCAACGTCCTGACTTTC
>TRBJ2-4|NA|few|TRBV4-3
CASSQEGTGENIQYF
TGCGCCAGCAGCCAAGAAGGCACGGGGGAGAACATTCAGTACTTC
>TRBJ2-1|TRBD2|NA|TRBV12-3/TRBV12-4
CASSLRTSGEQFF
TGTGCCAGCAGCCTCCGGACTAGCGGGGAGCAGTTCTTC
>TRBJ2-7|TRBD1|many|TRBV6-1
CASSKDRGHEQYF
TGTGCCAGCAGTAAAGACAGGGGCCACGAGCAGTACTTC
>TRBJ2-7|NA|many|TRBV7-2
CASSPRPGPWGREQYF
TGTGCCAGCAGCCCCAGACCGGGACCCTGGGGACGCGAGCAGTACTTC
>TRBJ1-2|NA|many|TRBV3-1
CASSQPPRYGYTF
TGTGCCAGCAGCCAACCCCCCCGCTATGGCTACACCTTC
>TRBJ2-7|NA|many|TRBV6-1
CASSSPATGVSYEQYF
TGTGCCAGCAGCTCCCCCGCCACGGGGGTCTCCTACGAGCAGTACTTC
>TRBJ1-1|NA|NA|TRBV6-1
CASSPTFLETTEAFF
TGTGCCAGCAGTCCTACTTTCCTGGAAACCACTGAAGCTTTCTTT
>TRBJ1-1|TRBD1|few|TRBV19
CASSIDSGTGAYTEAFF
TGTGCCAGTAGTATAGACTCGGGGACAGGGGCCTACACTGAAGCTTTCTTT
>TRBJ2-3|TRBD2|NA|TRBV20-1
CSARVAGGPGTQYF
TGCAGTGCTAGGGTAGCGGGGGGGCCAGGTACGCAGTATTTT
>TRBJ2-5|NA|few|TRBV10-3
CAISSGQETQYF
TGTGCCATCAGTAGCGGCCAAGAGACCCAGTACTTC
>TRBJ2-6|NA|few|TRBV7-9
CASSLVGTSNVLTF
TGTGCCAGCAGCTTAGTCGGGACCTCCAACGTCCTGACTTTC
>TRBJ2-3|TRBD1|NA|TRBV13
CASGQGANTDTQYF
TGTGCCAGCGGACAGGGGGCAAACACAGATACGCAGTATTTT
>TRBJ2-3|NA|NA|TRBV7-9
CASSLPRSDTQYF
TGTGCCAGCAGCTTACCCAGGTCAGATACGCAGTATTTT
>TRBJ1-5|NA|many|TRBV2
CASSDRVGRQPQHF
TGTGCCAGCAGCGACCGGGTAGGGCGTCAGCCCCAGCATTTT
>TRBJ2-1|TRBD1|many|TRBV11-2
CASSLGQAGYEQFF
TGTGCCAGCAGCCTCGGACAGGCTGGTTATGAGCAGTTCTTC
>TRBJ2-3|TRBD2|NA|TRBV6-2/TRBV6-3
CASTPPGGRGRTDTQYF
TGTGCCAGCACCCCGCCCGGCGGGAGAGGAAGAACAGATACGCAGTATTTT
>TRBJ1-2|NA|NA|TRBV5-5
CASRLRSGILANYGYTF
TGTGCCAGCAGACTCAGGAGTGGTATACTTGCCAACTATGGCTACACCTTC
>TRBJ2-3|NA|NA|TRBV4-3
CASSSRELGTDTQYF
TGCGCCAGCAGCTCTCGGGAGTTGGGCACAGATACGCAGTATTTT